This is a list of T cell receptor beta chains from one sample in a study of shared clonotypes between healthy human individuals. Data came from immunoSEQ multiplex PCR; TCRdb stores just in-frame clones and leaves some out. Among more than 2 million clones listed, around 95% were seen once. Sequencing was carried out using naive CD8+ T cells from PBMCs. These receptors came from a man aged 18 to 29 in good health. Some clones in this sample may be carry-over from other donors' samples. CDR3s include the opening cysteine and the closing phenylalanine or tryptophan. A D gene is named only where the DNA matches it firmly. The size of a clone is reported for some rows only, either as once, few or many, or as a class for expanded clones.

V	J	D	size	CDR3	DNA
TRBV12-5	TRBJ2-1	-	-	CASGFSPSEQFF	TGTGCTAGTGGTTTCTCGCCAAGTGAGCAGTTCTTC
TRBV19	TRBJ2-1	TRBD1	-	CASSQPGQGAYNEQFF	TGTGCCAGTAGCCAACCGGGACAGGGAGCCTACAATGAGCAGTTCTTC
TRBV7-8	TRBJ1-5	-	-	CASSETEDSNQPQHF	TGTGCCAGCAGCGAGACAGAAGATAGCAATCAGCCCCAGCATTTT
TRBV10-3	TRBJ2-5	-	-	CAISPEMRETQYF	TGTGCCATCTCCCCCGAGATGAGGGAGACCCAGTACTTC
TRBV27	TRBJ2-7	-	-	CQPRTPGSYEQYF	TGCCAGCCTAGGACGCCCGGCTCCTACGAGCAGTACTTC
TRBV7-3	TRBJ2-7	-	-	CASSLTGVSGAEQYF	TGTGCCAGCAGCTTAACTGGGGTATCAGGCGCCGAGCAGTACTTC
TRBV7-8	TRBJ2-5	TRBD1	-	CASSLRQGAIIGETQYF	TGTGCCAGCAGCCTACGACAGGGAGCTATCATAGGAGAGACCCAGTACTTC
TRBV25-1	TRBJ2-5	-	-	CASSGTGTPETQYF	TGTGCCAGCAGTGGCACCGGGACCCCAGAGACCCAGTACTTC
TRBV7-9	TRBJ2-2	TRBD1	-	CASSPTQGARTGELFF	TGTGCCAGCAGCCCCACACAGGGGGCGCGAACCGGGGAGCTGTTTTTT
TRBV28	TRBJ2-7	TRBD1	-	CASRIRQGASEQYF	TGTGCCAGCAGAATCCGACAGGGTGCGAGCGAGCAGTACTTC
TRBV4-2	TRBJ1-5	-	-	CASSQDLDIGQPQHF	TGTGCCAGCAGCCAAGATCTGGACATTGGTCAGCCCCAGCATTTT
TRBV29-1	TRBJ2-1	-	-	CSVETQAVTFF	TGCAGCGTTGAAACCCAAGCCGTTACGTTCTTC
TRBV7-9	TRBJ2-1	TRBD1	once	CASSLAAGGENNEQFF	TGTGCCAGCAGCTTAGCGGCAGGGGGAGAAAACAATGAGCAGTTCTTC
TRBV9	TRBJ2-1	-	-	CASSGRDTYNEQFF	TGTGCCAGCAGCGGAAGGGACACCTACAATGAGCAGTTCTTC
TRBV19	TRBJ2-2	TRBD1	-	CASSFFLGQVTGELFF	TGTGCCAGTAGTTTTTTTTTGGGACAGGTCACCGGGGAGCTGTTTTTT